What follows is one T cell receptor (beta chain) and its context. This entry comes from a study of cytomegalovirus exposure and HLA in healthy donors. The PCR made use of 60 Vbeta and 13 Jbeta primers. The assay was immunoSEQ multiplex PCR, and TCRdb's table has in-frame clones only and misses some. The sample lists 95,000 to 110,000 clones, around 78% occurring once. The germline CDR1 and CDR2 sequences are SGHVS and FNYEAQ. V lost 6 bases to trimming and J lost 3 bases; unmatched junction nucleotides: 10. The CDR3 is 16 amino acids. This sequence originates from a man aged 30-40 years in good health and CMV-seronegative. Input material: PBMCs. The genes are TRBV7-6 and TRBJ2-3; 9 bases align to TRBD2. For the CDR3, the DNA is TGTGCCAGCAGAAAGGGGGCGGGAGGGCCAACAGATACGCAGTATTTT. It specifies CASRKGAGGPTDTQYF.